At least ten counts were recorded for the clone carrying this TCR beta chain. The data belong to a study of T cells after yellow fever vaccination. The germline CDR1 and CDR2 sequences are SGHDT and YYEEEE. The CDR3 runs 14 residues. Deletions cut 2 bases from V and 1 base from J, with 7 bases between. Template switching by 5'RACE produced TCR cDNA, adding a universal primer site and UMIs. TCRdb analysed the 5' RACE reads with MiXCR anew, one entry per CDR3 protein. This sample has fewer than 450,000 distinct CDR3 sequences; around 4.1% occur once, and the top ten carry 20% to 25%. The receptor comes from a man between 18 and 29 years old who received the YFV17D yellow fever vaccine. The sample was PBMCs, taken 5 days after the yellow fever booster vaccination. V is TRBV5-6 and J is TRBJ2-1, with a tentative D call TRBD2 (5 bases). The CDR3 reads CASSFGESYNEQFF. CDR3 bases: TGTGCCAGCAGCTTCGGGGAGTCCTACAATGAGCAGTTCTTC. Based on the CDR3 plus reference TRBV5-6 and TRBJ2-1, the full variable domain is DAGVTQSPTHLIKTRGQQVTLRCSPKSGHDTVSWYQQALGQGPQFIFQYYEEEERQRGNFPDRFSGHQFPNYSSELNVNALLLGDSALYLCASSFGESYNEQFFGPGTRLTVL.